This TCR beta chain is drawn from a study of post-analysis software for immune sequencing data. Study in general: Multiple sclerosis in the patients followed relapsing-remitting, secondary progressive and progressive-relapsing courses. Study-wide points: Pronounced co-clustering by F measure was evident among identically batched samples. In patients, TRBV5-6, TRBV5-1 and TRBV20-1 belonged to five TRBV segments found more frequently than in controls. Relative to controls, patients with multiple sclerosis showed significantly lower normalized Chao1 diversity.

V shed 4 bases and J shed 4 bases, with 12 bases lying between them. The CDR3 length is 14 residues. The V gene's germline CDR1 is SGDLS and CDR2 YYNGEE. As concerns this clonotype: Its antigen is still unknown.

cDNA libraries of TCR beta carried unique molecular identifiers. Some 540,000 cDNA molecules were obtained from approximately 0.91 to 9.4 million T cells. TCRdb reprocessed the PCR reads with MiXCR, giving one entry per CDR3 protein. This sample has around 500,000 distinct CDR3 sequences, with around 34% found just once. Sequenced sample: blood. The chain carries TRBV9 and TRBJ1-5; D might be TRBD1 (5 bases). This sequence was found in a girl aged 2-17 years with multiple sclerosis. The CDR3 spells CASSPRDWNQPQHF. The DNA of the CDR3 is TGTGCCAGCAGCCCAAGGGACTGGAATCAGCCCCAGCATTTT.